Presented here are 25 T cell receptor beta chains from one specimen sequenced in a study of blood T cell repertoires in COVID-19. Sequenced by immunoSEQ multiplex PCR; TCRdb stores in-frame clones only, minus some. In the table there are 310,000 or so clones, 75% to 90% of which are singletons. Sequences were obtained from peripheral blood. The receptors come from a woman in her 50s who had recovered from COVID-19.

V usage is TRBV5-1 and J usage is TRBJ1-2, with D unclear. CDR3 length: 13 residues. The germline V gene has CDR1 SGHRS and CDR2 YFSETQ. Trimming removed 5 bases from V and 7 bases from J, with 15 bases in between. CDR3 DNA: TGCGCCAGCAGTCAGCAGGTGGATTTTGGCTACACCTTC. It translates to CASSQQVDFGYTF.

The chain recombines TRBV19 with TRBJ2-2, with a tentative D call TRBD1 (6 bases). Germline loops: CDR1 LNHDA, CDR2 SQIVND (reference sequence). This CDR3 region has 15 residues. Between the trimmed V and J ends, which lost 2 bases and 6 bases, there was a span of 13 bases. In DNA, the CDR3 is TGTGCCAGTAGTATAACGAGGGCAGGGGCCGGGGAGCTGTTTTTT. Residues: CASSITRAGAGELFF.

The CDR3 nucleotides are TGTGCCAGCAGCTTAGACGCGTACCAAACGTGGGCCAAAAACATTCAGTACTTC. Translated: CASSLDAYQTWAKNIQYF. This rearrangement joins TRBV7-2 to TRBJ2-4; D gene uncertain. CDR1 and CDR2 (germline): SGHTA, FQGNSA. This CDR3 has 18 residues. With 1 base removed from V and 1 base from J, the gap between germline ends came to 17 bases. The entire variable domain, with the rest obtained from reference TRBV7-2 and TRBJ2-4, is as follows: GAGVSQSPSNKVTEKGKDVELRCDPISGHTALYWYRQSLGQGLEFLIYFQGNSAPDKSGLPSDRFSAERTGGSVSTLTIQRTQQEDSAVYLCASSLDAYQTWAKNIQYFGAGTRLSVL.

V usage is TRBV11-2 and J usage is TRBJ1-1; 9 nucleotides agree with TRBD1. Unmatched junction bases numbered 15, after V lost 4 bases and J lost 6 bases. Germline V lookup: CDR1 SGHAT, CDR2 FQNNGV. This CDR3 comprises 17 residues. The CDR3 region is CASSYKGDRARRAEAFF. DNA of the CDR3: TGTGCCAGCAGCTATAAGGGGGACAGGGCCCGGAGGGCTGAAGCTTTCTTT.

This clone has only one observation. This chain links TRBV27 with TRBJ1-2; maybe TRBD1 (5 bases). Germline V gene data show CDR1 as MNHEY and CDR2 as SMNVEV (reference sequence). V was shortened by 6 bases and J by 0 bases, with 14 bases between the two germline ends. This CDR3 region has 15 residues. The CDR3 DNA follows: TGTGCCAGCAGGCCACCGGGGGGATCTAACTATGGCTACACCTTC. It is translated as CASRPPGGSNYGYTF.

The chain recombines TRBV10-3 with TRBJ1-5; no reliable D call. This CDR3 region has 14 residues. Germline loops: CDR1 ENHRY, CDR2 SYGVKD. The ends were cut back, 3 bases at V and 7 bases at J, with 13 bases in the middle. In DNA, the CDR3 is TGTGCCATCAGTGAAAGAGGAGGGCCACAGCCCCAGCATTTT. Its protein is CAISERGGPQPQHF.

This sequence joins TRBV5-1 and TRBJ1-1; 8 bases are shared with TRBD1. This CDR3 contains 18 residues. From germline, CDR1 is SGHRS and CDR2 YFSETQ. Trimming removed 4 bases from V and 5 bases from J; junction bases left unmatched: 19. DNA of the CDR3: TGCGCCAGCAGCCTACCTCCGACAGGGGTCACCTCGATGACTGAAGCTTTCTTT. Translation: CASSLPPTGVTSMTEAFF. Using reference TRBV5-1 and TRBJ1-1 for the parts outside the CDR3, the full variable domain is KAGVTQTPRYLIKTRGQQVTLSCSPISGHRSVSWYQQTPGQGLQFLFEYFSETQRNKGNFPGRFSGRQFSNSRSEMNVSTLELGDSALYLCASSLPPTGVTSMTEAFFGQGTRLTVV.

J is TRBJ1-5 and V is TRBV7-8; TRBD1 matches at 9 bases. Losses at the gene ends were 5 bases for V and 7 bases for J; bases not matched to a gene: 6. This CDR3 spans 14 amino acids. The germline V gene encodes CDR1 SGHVS and CDR2 FQNEAQ. CDR3 DNA: TGTGCCAGCAGCCTCGGGACAGGGAAACAGCCCCAGCATTTT. This translates into CASSLGTGKQPQHF. Complete variable domain (other parts from reference TRBV7-8 and TRBJ1-5): GAGVSQSPRYKVAKRGQDVALRCDPISGHVSLFWYQQALGQGPEFLTYFQNEAQLDKSGLPSDRFFAERPEGSVSTLKIQRTQQEDSAVYLCASSLGTGKQPQHFGDGTRLSIL.

The chain employs TRBV9 and TRBJ2-1; tentative D call: TRBD1 (6 bases). The germline gives CDR1 SGDLS, CDR2 YYNGEE. There are 14 residues in the CDR3. Deletions cut 0 bases from V and 5 bases from J, with 9 bases between. CDR3 nucleotide sequence: TGTGCCAGCAGCGTAGTGGGGGCCAACAATGAGCAGTTCTTC. Translation: CASSVVGANNEQFF.

The chain carries TRBV11-2 and TRBJ1-6; weak D call: TRBD1 (5 bases). From germline, CDR1 is SGHAT and CDR2 FQNNGV. The CDR3 is 16 amino acids. The V end lost 4 bases, the J end lost 7 bases, and 17 bases lay between the germline ends. The chain's CDR3 is CASSSVRQGFNSPLHF. CDR3 bases: TGTGCCAGCAGCTCCGTACGTCAGGGCTTCAATTCACCCCTCCACTTT.

The chain recombines TRBV3-1 (or the pseudogene TRBV3-2) with TRBJ2-1; 8 nucleotides agree with TRBD2. The germline V gene has CDR1 LGHDT and CDR2 YNNKEL (reference sequence). J gave up 4 bases and V 2 bases, and 7 bases lay outside the gene matches. CDR3 length: 16 amino acids. CDR3 amino acids: CASSQYSGMSYNEQFF. DNA of the CDR3: TGTGCCAGCAGCCAATATAGCGGGATGAGTTACAATGAGCAGTTCTTC.

This chain links TRBV12-3 or TRBV12-4 with TRBJ1-5; D gene unclear. V was cut by 8 bases and J by 0 bases, with 8 bases left in between. The CDR3 has 13 residues. In DNA, the CDR3 is TGTGCCAGCGGCGGATCTAGCAATCAGCCCCAGCATTTT. Protein: CASGGSSNQPQHF.

This rearrangement joins TRBV9 to TRBJ2-7; 7 positions match TRBD1. Germline lookup yields CDR1 SGDLS and CDR2 YYNGEE. Germline trimming cut 0 bases from V and 5 bases from J; bases unmatched to any gene: 5. CDR3 length: 14 amino acids. The CDR3: CASSVGQGSNEQYF. The CDR3 DNA follows: TGTGCCAGCAGCGTAGGACAGGGAAGTAACGAGCAGTACTTC. Full variable domain (rest looked up from reference TRBV9 and TRBJ2-7): DSGVTQTPKHLITATGQRVTLRCSPRSGDLSVYWYQQSLDQGLQFLIQYYNGEERAKGNILERFSAQQFPDLHSELNLSSLELGDSALYFCASSVGQGSNEQYFGPGTRLTVT.

The rearrangement joins TRBV28 to TRBJ1-4; perhaps TRBD1 as D (6 bases). The V gene's germline CDR1 is MDHEN and CDR2 SYDVKM. This CDR3 has 14 amino acids. V lost 0 bases and J 8 bases, leaving 10 bases between the germline ends. The CDR3 sequence is CASSLWAGQEKLFF. In DNA, the CDR3 is TGTGCCAGCAGTTTATGGGCCGGACAGGAAAAACTGTTTTTT.

This clone showed up just a few times. The chain couples TRBV6-5 to TRBJ2-2, with a tentative D call TRBD1 (5 bases). V lost 2 bases and J 4 bases, leaving 8 bases between the germline ends. The CDR3 is made up of 14 amino acids. Germline CDR1 reads MNHEY; CDR2 reads SVGAGI. The CDR3 nucleotides read TGTGCCAGCAGTTACGACAGTGGCACCGGGGAGCTGTTTTTT. The encoded protein is CASSYDSGTGELFF.

This clone was detected once. The V gene is TRBV6-2 or TRBV6-3, the J gene TRBJ2-1, with TRBD2 matching 9 bases. The CDR3 totals 16 residues. With V trimmed by 2 bases and J by 7 bases, 9 bases remained unmatched. The germline gives CDR1 MNHEY, CDR2 SVGEGT. The DNA of the CDR3 is TGTGCCAGCAGTTACGGGGCGGGGACTAGCTTAAATGAGCAGTTCTTC. Its protein product is CASSYGAGTSLNEQFF.

This chain uses TRBV18 with TRBJ1-2; the D gene is possibly TRBD1 (5 bases). In germline, CDR1 is KGHSH, CDR2 LQKENI. V was cut by 2 bases and J by 3 bases, with 13 bases left in between. CDR3 length: 15 amino acids. Here the CDR3 reads CASSPTQGRDYGYTF. CDR3 nucleotide sequence: TGTGCCAGCTCACCAACGCAGGGTCGGGACTATGGCTACACCTTC.

The V and J genes are TRBV12-3 or TRBV12-4 and TRBJ1-4, with TRBD1 as a possible D gene (6 bases). This CDR3 region has 12 residues. The ends were cut back, 6 bases at V and 10 bases at J, with 12 bases in the middle. The CDR3 loop reads CASSQRGGKLFF. The CDR3 DNA reads as TGTGCCAGCAGCCAAAGGGGGGGAAAACTGTTTTTT.

Remarks on this clone: An end of the junction differs from the germline gene, which may be a read error. The CDR3 DNA follows: TGTGCCAGCAGCTCCAACCGGGAGATCCAGTACTTC. This translates into CASSSNREIQYF. The chain has TRBV7-8 and TRBJ2-5; a weak D match, TRBD2 (6 bases). CDR1 and CDR2 from the germline V gene are SGHVS and FQNEAQ. This CDR3 is 12 amino acids long. Supplemented by reference TRBV7-8 and TRBJ2-5, the full variable domain reads GAGVSQSPRYKVAKRGQDVALRCDPISGHVSLFWYQQALGQGPEFLTYFQNEAQLDKSGLPSDRFFAERPEGSVSTLKIQRTQQEDSAVYLCASSSNREIQYFGPGTRLLVL.

The gene calls are TRBV30 and TRBJ1-5; 10 nucleotides match TRBD1. The CDR3 length is 17 residues. Germline values: CDR1 GTSNPN, CDR2 SVGIG (reference sequence). V shed 2 bases and J 1 base; nucleotides not matched to a gene: 8. CDR3 protein: CAWSRIGDRGSNQPQHF. The CDR3 DNA reads TGTGCCTGGAGTCGTATTGGGGACAGGGGAAGCAATCAGCCCCAGCATTTT.

This chain joins TRBV29-1 and TRBJ1-1; TRBD1 might be the D (5 bases). Looked up from germline, CDR1 is SQVTM and CDR2 is ANQGSEA. The CDR3 runs 12 residues. Deletions cut 7 bases from V and 6 bases from J, with 15 bases between. The CDR3 nucleotides are TGCAGCGCAGCCAGGGATTCGGCTGAAGCTTTCTTT. Its translation: CSAARDSAEAFF.

The rearrangement links TRBV19 to TRBJ2-1; a possible D gene is TRBD2 (6 bases). The V and J ends lost 1 base and 10 bases respectively, with 17 bases between them. The CDR3 consists of 15 residues. The germline CDR1 and CDR2 sequences are LNHDA and SQIVND (reference sequence). CDR3 sequence (DNA): TGTGCCAGTAGTATAGGCTGGGGGGTGGCGCGGGAGCAGTTCTTC. Protein sequence: CASSIGWGVAREQFF.

V and J are TRBV12-3 or TRBV12-4 and TRBJ2-3, with D possibly matching TRBD2 (5 bases). Trimming cost V 5 bases and J 5 bases, with 11 bases left between them. The CDR3 consists of 13 residues. The CDR3 reads CASSVRGLDTQYF. The CDR3 nucleotides are TGTGCCAGCAGTGTGAGAGGGTTAGATACGCAGTATTTT.

The J gene is TRBJ1-4, the V gene TRBV6-1; D is uncertain. Germline values: CDR1 MNHNS, CDR2 SASEGT. Between the trimmed V and J ends, which lost 3 bases and 8 bases, there was a span of 7 bases. The CDR3 runs 12 residues. The CDR3 DNA reads TGTGCCAGCAGTGAGAGAGGGGAAAAACTGTTTTTT. This translates into CASSERGEKLFF.

V and J are TRBV5-8 and TRBJ2-6; 12 bases agree with TRBD1. The CDR3 totals 18 residues. Trimming cost V 0 bases and J 4 bases; bases outside gene matches: 5. CDR1 is SGHTS and CDR2 is YDEGEE in the germline V gene. This CDR3 is CASSLGGQGAAGANVLTF. CDR3 coding DNA: TGTGCCAGCAGCTTGGGGGGACAGGGGGCCGCCGGGGCCAACGTCCTGACTTTC.